This TCR beta chain is drawn from a study of blood T cell repertoires in COVID-19 (dated by TCRdb to about 2020). The study in broad terms: Samples covering the acute and convalescent phases of COVID-19 were provided by collaborators in the United States, Italy and Spain. A freely available public database, intended as a resource for researchers studying the immune response to SARS-CoV-2, is where the repertoires were released. The material from the prospective study consisted of cDNA or gDNA derived from T cells, B-cell-depleted T cells, or PBMCs. Where HLA class I and class II types were available, the types were taken from metadata supplied by the sample provider, not from assay-based typing. The samples were drawn from two sources: the first 160 participants of the ongoing ImmuneRACE study, and about 1,300 subjects contributed by 6 global collaborators. Nearly every sample came with metadata listing a de-identified subject ID, COVID-19 status, age in years and sex. The dataset comprised deeply sampled blood TCRbeta repertoires from subjects exposed to, actively infected with, or recovered from COVID-19. The full study reports these points: The amount of clinical and demographic metadata varied by source and participant and was provided uncurated.

CDR1 DFQATT and CDR2 SNEGSKA were looked up in the germline V gene (reference sequence). Inclusive of the bounding cysteine and phenylalanine, the CDR3 is 11 residues long. Only the CDR3 portion is preserved as DNA: 33 bases, with reading frame beginning at the first base. At the junction V is shortened by 3 bases and J by 4 bases, with 7 bases in between. Whole blood was collected in K2EDTA tubes by collaborating institutions according to the institutions' own protocols. Collaborator samples were shipped for TCRbeta analysis as frozen whole blood, isolated PBMCs, or DNA extracted from either sample type. TCRbeta CDR3 regions were amplified from genomic DNA by means of the immunoSEQ Assay, a bias-controlled multiplex PCR. The source study handled its data this way. Within the assay, amplification of reference gene primers was used to estimate how many nucleated cells each sample contained. Sequence reads were collapsed and filtered to measure the absolute abundance of every unique TCRbeta CDR3 rearrangement. Productive Simpson clonality was computed per sample as the square root of Simpson's diversity index over productive rearrangements. TCRdb carries this immuneACCESS record with in-frame sequences only. Its versions omit some clonotypes, under half of them owing to an unresolved V gene in the studies checked, with the rest unexplained. The V and J calls and clone size were taken over from that table, and D and trimming were inferred from the DNA. The sample table lists more than 200,000 clones, about four fifths of them with a count of one. The ten largest clonotypes hold about 9% of the sample.

About this clone: Its specific antigen is unknown. No much larger clonotype is one base removed from it; base qualities were not supplied. This sample includes further DNA sequences coding for the same CDR3.

Recombination connected TRBV20-1 to TRBJ2-7, and TRBD1 may be the D gene, going by 6 matching bases. Sequencing was carried out using peripheral blood. The clonotype originates from a man aged 80 or over with acute or convalescent COVID-19. The CDR3 in this case is CSASGQYEQYF. In nucleotides, the sequence is TGCAGTGCTAGCGGACAGTACGAGCAGTACTTC.